This T cell receptor beta chain was obtained from a study of blood T cell repertoires in COVID-19. Overall study context: COVID-19 samples collected from the United States, Italy and Spain covered acute and convalescent phases. Sample material is recorded as cDNA or gDNA derived from T cells, B-cell-depleted T cells, or PBMCs.

In the original analysis: Amplification with reference gene primers provided the estimates of nucleated cell counts. TCRdb keeps only in-frame clones here, not all; method: immunoSEQ multiplex PCR. Clone size and V and J calls were adopted from that table, with D and trimming inferred from the DNA. The sample includes fewer than 300,000 clones, about 70% of them seen just once. CDR1 SGHVS and CDR2 FNYEAQ come from the germline V gene. The ends lost 1 base at V and 7 bases at J; junction bases unmatched: 9. The CDR3 runs to 16 residues. The chain recombines TRBV7-6 with TRBJ2-1, with TRBD1 matching over 8 bases. This TCR was sampled from a woman at least 80 years old with acute or convalescent COVID-19. The sample was peripheral blood. The CDR3 nucleotides are TGTGCCAGCAGCTTAGTTTCCGGACAGGGTAGAAATGAGCAGTTCTTC. It is translated as CASSLVSGQGRNEQFF. Full variable domain (missing parts from reference TRBV7-6 and TRBJ2-1): GAGVSQSPRYKVTKRGQDVALRCDPISGHVSLYWYRQALGQGPEFLTYFNYEAQQDKSGLPNDRFSAERPEGSISTLTIQRTEQRDSAMYRCASSLVSGQGRNEQFFGPGTRLTVL.